The next 22 T cell receptor beta chains were all read from a single sample in a study of blood T cell repertoires in COVID-19. The data were produced by immunoSEQ multiplex PCR, yet TCRdb's version contains in-frame clones alone and is incomplete. The sample includes tens of thousands of clones, around 82% of them seen just once. Sequencing used peripheral blood. These receptor sequences come from a human donor in a cohort sampled during active COVID-19.

The genes are TRBV10-3 and TRBJ2-6, with D maybe TRBD1 (6 bases). V was pared by 3 bases and J by 1 base, with 7 bases between. This CDR3 region has 15 residues. CDR1 ENHRY and CDR2 SYGVKD come from the germline V gene. CDR3: CAISDRGSGANVLTF. The CDR3 nucleotides read TGTGCCATCAGTGATAGGGGGTCTGGGGCCAACGTCCTGACTTTC.

This rearrangement joins TRBV3-1 (or the pseudogene TRBV3-2) to TRBJ1-2; 8 nucleotides align to TRBD1. The V gene's germline CDR1 is LGHDT and CDR2 YNNKEL (reference sequence). CDR3 length: 14 amino acids. The J segment lost 5 bases and the V segment lost 1 base, leaving 3 bases of the junction unmatched. The CDR3 nucleotides are TGTGCCAGCAGCCAAGGAGACAGGGGTTATGGCTACACCTTC. Its translation is CASSQGDRGYGYTF.

This rearrangement joins TRBV19 to TRBJ1-5; maybe TRBD1 (6 bases). Trimming took 7 bases from V and 7 from J, leaving 17 bases between them. Germline loops: CDR1 LNHDA, CDR2 SQIVND (reference sequence). The CDR3 consists of 14 residues. The CDR3 region has the DNA TGTGCCAGTACCGTTGGGGGCCAAGGGCAGCCCCAGCATTTT. Its translation: CASTVGGQGQPQHF.

In this sample, this clone turned up a few times. The chain combines TRBV28 with TRBJ2-2, with 12 bases fitting TRBD1. Germline values: CDR1 MDHEN, CDR2 SYDVKM. Losses at the gene ends were 6 bases for V and 7 bases for J; bases not matched to a gene: 3. CDR3 size: 14 residues. Here the CDR3 DNA reads TGTGCCAGCAGGGGGACAGGGGGCGTCGGGGAGCTGTTTTTT. Protein product: CASRGTGGVGELFF. The full variable domain, its missing parts supplied by reference TRBV28 and TRBJ2-2, is DVKVTQSSRYLVKRTGEKVFLECVQDMDHENMFWYRQDPGLGLRLIYFSYDVKMKEKGDIPEGYSVSREKKERFSLILESASTNQTSMYLCASRGTGGVGELFFGEGSRLTVL.

This clone was counted between two and nine times. The V call is TRBV7-2, the J call TRBJ2-3; weak D call: TRBD2 (5 bases). V lost 2 bases and J lost 0, with 9 bases in between. Looked up from germline, CDR1 is SGHTA and CDR2 is FQGNSA. There are 15 residues in the CDR3. Here the CDR3 reads CASSLRETSTDTQYF. CDR3 in DNA: TGTGCCAGCAGCTTAAGGGAGACAAGCACAGATACGCAGTATTTT.

This chain joins TRBV19 and TRBJ1-4, with 9 nucleotides matching TRBD1. The CDR3 is 15 amino acids. V lost 5 bases, J lost 8 bases, and 9 bases stayed unmatched. Germline V gene sequence: CDR1 LNHDA, CDR2 SQIVND (reference sequence). The CDR3 nucleotides are TGTGCCAGTAGTGTGGCGGGACAGGGAAACGAAAAACTGTTTTTT. This translates into CASSVAGQGNEKLFF.

CDR3 nucleotide sequence: TGTGCCAGCAGCCCTGGGACAGGGGGTTATATGGATACGCAGTATTTT. Its translation: CASSPGTGGYMDTQYF. The rearrangement links TRBV5-6 to TRBJ2-3; TRBD1 agrees at 11 bases. Germline-derived CDR1 and CDR2 are SGHDT and YYEEEE. V shed 4 bases, J shed 6 bases, and the junction held 10 bases outside the gene matches. This CDR3 is 16 amino acids long.

V usage is TRBV30 and J usage is TRBJ1-1; tentatively, D is TRBD1 (6 bases). Germline V gene sequence: CDR1 GTSNPN, CDR2 SVGIG (reference sequence). V was cut by 8 bases and J by 1 base, with 14 bases left in between. There are 13 residues in the CDR3. The CDR3 sequence is CARSGGKNTEAFF. The CDR3 coding sequence is TGTGCCCGCAGTGGGGGCAAGAACACTGAAGCTTTCTTT.

The rearrangement joins TRBV20-1 to TRBJ1-5; D remains unclear. The CDR3 is 13 residues long. CDR1 and CDR2 (germline): DFQATT, SNEGSKA (reference sequence). Trimming removed 3 bases at V and 5 bases at J, with 11 bases between. DNA of the CDR3: TGCAGTGCTAGTTCGGGATGGGATCAGCCCCAGCATTTT. Translated, it gives CSASSGWDQPQHF.

This chain joins TRBV7-2 and TRBJ2-3, with D possibly being TRBD2 (7 bases). This CDR3 has 16 residues. V lost 5 bases and J lost 2, with 17 bases in between. Per germline, CDR1 SGHTA and CDR2 FQGNSA. CDR3: CASSGRGGFNTDTQYF. The DNA of the CDR3 is TGTGCCAGCAGCGGAAGGGGGGGATTTAACACAGATACGCAGTATTTT. The variable domain in full, completed from reference TRBV7-2 and TRBJ2-3, reads GAGVSQSPSNKVTEKGKDVELRCDPISGHTALYWYRQSLGQGLEFLIYFQGNSAPDKSGLPSDRFSAERTGGSVSTLTIQRTQQEDSAVYLCASSGRGGFNTDTQYFGPGTRLTVL.

This chain connects TRBV6-5 to TRBJ1-1; 9 bases are shared with TRBD1. Germline CDR1 MNHEY, CDR2 SVGAGI. V lost 10 bases, J lost 7 bases, and 10 bases stayed unmatched. The CDR3 length is 13 residues. The CDR3 DNA reads TGTGCCACCCCGAGGGGGACAGGGAATGAAGCTTTCTTT. It translates to CATPRGTGNEAFF.

The chain combines TRBV4-3 with TRBJ1-2; D gene unclear. Between the trimmed V and J ends, which lost 1 base and 0 bases, there was a span of 6 bases. Germline V lookup: CDR1 LGHNA, CDR2 YSLEER. The CDR3 is made up of 14 amino acids. The CDR3 nucleotides are TGCGCCAGCAGCCAAGCTAACGCTAACTATGGCTACACCTTC. As protein: CASSQANANYGYTF.

The DNA of the CDR3 is TGTGCCAGCCACCGGGGGATCGGTCTACCCGGGGAGCTGTTTTTT. It is translated as CASHRGIGLPGELFF. The rearrangement links TRBV6-6 to TRBJ2-2; D possibly corresponds to TRBD2 (6 bases). The germline V and J ends were trimmed by 8 bases and 6 bases, with 19 bases remaining between them. The CDR3 consists of 15 residues. Germline V gene data show CDR1 as MNHNY and CDR2 as SVGAGI (reference sequence).

The J gene is TRBJ2-3, the V gene TRBV7-9; 7 nucleotides line up with TRBD2. This CDR3 is built from 16 residues. The V and J ends lost 7 bases and 4 bases, in that order; junction bases with no gene match: 14. From germline, CDR1 is SEHNR and CDR2 FQNEAQ (reference sequence). In nucleotides, the CDR3 is TGTGCCAGCACGTTCGCCTGGGGGGGAAAGGCAGATACGCAGTATTTT. Encoded protein: CASTFAWGGKADTQYF.

The chain links TRBV5-6 to TRBJ2-5; 13 positions match TRBD2. The V gene's germline CDR1 is SGHDT and CDR2 YYEEEE. There are 16 residues in the CDR3. The trim removed 3 bases at V and 3 bases at J, leaving 5 bases unmatched. CDR3 nucleotides: TGTGCCAGCAGCTCCCAGACTAGCGGGGGGAAAGAGACCCAGTACTTC. Protein sequence: CASSSQTSGGKETQYF.

V and J are TRBV7-8 and TRBJ2-5, with 7 nucleotides matching TRBD1. The V gene end was trimmed by 5 bases and the J gene end by 4 bases; junction bases not matched to a gene: 7. The germline V gene encodes CDR1 SGHVS and CDR2 FQNEAQ. The CDR3 runs to 14 residues. Written as DNA, the CDR3 is TGTGCCAGCAGCCGAGTACAGGGGTTAGAGACCCAGTACTTC. This codes for CASSRVQGLETQYF.

The chain links TRBV5-1 to TRBJ2-5; 8 nucleotides agree with TRBD2. The CDR3 is 16 amino acids. Trimming removed 7 bases from V and 1 base from J; junction bases left unmatched: 12. The V gene's germline CDR1 is SGHRS and CDR2 YFSETQ. The CDR3 reads CASGGISGVGQETQYF. In DNA, the CDR3 is TGCGCCAGCGGCGGAATTAGCGGGGTAGGCCAAGAGACCCAGTACTTC.

The table lists this clone with a count of one. This chain uses TRBV7-9 with TRBJ2-7; tentatively, D is TRBD2 (6 bases). The CDR3 is 15 residues long. V was cut by 1 base and J by 6 bases, with 16 bases left in between. Germline lookup yields CDR1 SEHNR and CDR2 FQNEAQ (reference sequence). The CDR3 DNA follows: TGTGCCAGCAGCTTAGGGGGTGCGGGATTAATCGAGCAGTACTTC. Translating it yields CASSLGGAGLIEQYF.

The chain joins TRBV19 to TRBJ2-1, with D perhaps matching TRBD1 (6 bases). This CDR3 has 18 amino acids. Trimming cost V 5 bases and J 3 bases, with 23 bases left between them. Germline V gene data show CDR1 as LNHDA and CDR2 as SQIVND (reference sequence). The CDR3 protein is CASSPYRDRSSNYNEQFF. The CDR3 region has the DNA TGTGCCAGTAGTCCGTACAGGGATCGGTCCTCCAACTACAATGAGCAGTTCTTC.

The chain employs TRBV9 and TRBJ1-1; TRBD1 aligns across 7 bases. This CDR3 is 14 amino acids long. Germline CDR1 and CDR2: SGDLS and YYNGEE. Trimming removed 3 bases from V and 4 bases from J; junction bases left unmatched: 6. CDR3 loop: CASSALDRATEAFF. The CDR3 DNA reads as TGTGCCAGCAGCGCACTCGACAGGGCCACTGAAGCTTTCTTT.

This rearrangement joins TRBV7-2 to TRBJ1-1, with TRBD1 matching over 7 bases. Looked up from germline, CDR1 is SGHTA and CDR2 is FQGNSA. The CDR3 covers 15 residues. V shed 5 bases, J shed 4 bases, and the junction held 10 bases outside the gene matches. As DNA, the CDR3 is TGTGCCAGCAGCCCCCGACTGGCAGGGGGCACTGAAGCTTTCTTT. It translates to CASSPRLAGGTEAFF.

In its sample, this clone was seen many times. The gene calls are TRBV6-4 and TRBJ2-3; D may be TRBD1 (6 bases). The V and J ends lost 0 bases and 2 bases respectively, with 9 bases between them. Looked up from germline, CDR1 is MRHNA and CDR2 is SNTAGT. The CDR3 extends over 15 amino acids. The CDR3: CASSDSQGPTDTQYF. The CDR3 DNA reads TGTGCCAGCAGTGACTCACAGGGCCCCACAGATACGCAGTATTTT.